This T cell receptor beta chain was identified during a study of T cell changes during pregnancy in multiple sclerosis. With 4 bases clipped from V and 5 bases from J, the junction kept 7 bases outside the gene matches. The length of the CDR3 is 14 residues. Germline V CDR1 and CDR2: SGHDT, YYEEEE. The protocol was immunoSEQ multiplex PCR, while the TCRdb copy is restricted to in-frame clones and leaves out a portion. The sample shows tens of thousands of clones, roughly nine tenths of them seen only once. This sample comprised peripheral blood, obtained in the first trimester of pregnancy. The rearrangement links TRBV5-6 to TRBJ2-7; 9 bases align to TRBD1. This receptor was taken from a female donor in good health, enrolled as a control in a pregnancy study. The CDR3 nucleotides are TGTGCCAGCAGCCCACCCGGGACAGGGAACGAGCAGTACTTC. Its translation: CASSPPGTGNEQYF. The complete variable domain, with remaining parts taken from reference TRBV5-6 and TRBJ2-7, reads DAGVTQSPTHLIKTRGQQVTLRCSPKSGHDTVSWYQQALGQGPQFIFQYYEEEERQRGNFPDRFSGHQFPNYSSELNVNALLLGDSALYLCASSPPGTGNEQYFGPGTRLTVT.